This T cell receptor beta chain is from a study of CD8+ T cells in alopecia areata. About the study: Female roughly 6-10-week-old C3H/HeJ recipients received skin from approximately 6-13-month-old C3H/HeJ graft donors with spontaneous alopecia.

A sort of pooled cutaneous lymph node cells used CD4, CD8alpha, NKG2D, NKG2ACE and other stains. Overall study results and limits: Patients shared TCRs less clearly than mice did, possibly owing to HLA.

This clone was observed at least ten times. Its specificity is not known. Gene names are the mouse ones. RNA extraction and reverse transcription yielded cDNA as sequencing template. Clones were read by immunoSEQ multiplex PCR, and TCRdb kept only the in-frame ones, dropping some. Recorded here are approximately 280,000 clones, none singletons. This TCR derives from a C3H/HeJ mouse with alopecia areata. The mice in this strain carry MHC haplotype H2-k. The sequenced sample was CD4+ T cells sorted from a lymph node.

The sequenced CDR3 bases are TGTGCTAGCAGTAGAGGGACTGGGGCTAGTGCAGAA. It yields the protein CASSRGTGASAE. The CDR3 in its entirety is CASSRGTGASAETLYF. The chain uses TRBV17 and TRBJ2-3; TRBD2 aligns across 9 bases. The read terminates 4 residues ahead of where the CDR3 ends, so the germline J gene completes it. Unmatched junction bases numbered 2, after V lost 1 base and J lost 0 bases. The CDR3 is made up of 16 amino acids. From germline, CDR1 is MNHDT and CDR2 YYDKIL. The complete variable domain, with remaining parts taken from reference TRBV17 and TRBJ2-3, reads DTTVKQNPRYKLARVGKPVNLICSQTMNHDTMYWYQKKPNQAPKLLLFYYDKILNREADTFEKFQSSRPNNSFCSLYIGSAGLEYSAMYLCASSRGTGASAETLYFGSGTRLTVL.